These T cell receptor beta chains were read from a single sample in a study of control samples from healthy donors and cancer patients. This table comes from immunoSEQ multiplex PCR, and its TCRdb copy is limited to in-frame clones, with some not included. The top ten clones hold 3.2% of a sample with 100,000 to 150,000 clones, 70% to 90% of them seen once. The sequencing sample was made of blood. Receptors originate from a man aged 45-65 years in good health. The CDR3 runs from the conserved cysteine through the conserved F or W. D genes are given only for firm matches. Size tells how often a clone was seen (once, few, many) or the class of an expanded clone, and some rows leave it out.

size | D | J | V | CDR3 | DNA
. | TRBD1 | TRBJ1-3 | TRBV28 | CASTNRGTGNTIYF | TGTGCCAGCACAAACAGGGGTACTGGAAACACCATATATTTT
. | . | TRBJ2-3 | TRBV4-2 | CASSQGTTDTQYF | TGTGCCAGCAGCCAAGGCACGACGGATACGCAGTATTTT
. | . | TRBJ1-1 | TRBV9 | CASSVLTGTEAFF | TGTGCCAGCAGTGTCCTTACGGGGACTGAAGCTTTCTTT
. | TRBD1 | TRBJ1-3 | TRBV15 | CATSRPPDRGLGNTIYF | TGTGCCACCAGCAGACCTCCGGACAGGGGGCTCGGAAACACCATATATTTT
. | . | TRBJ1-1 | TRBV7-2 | CASSPWGVNTEAFF | TGTGCCAGCAGCCCGTGGGGAGTGAACACTGAAGCTTTCTTT
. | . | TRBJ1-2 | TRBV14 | CASSTLQGLSYTF | TGTGCCAGCAGCACGTTACAGGGATTAAGCTACACCTTC
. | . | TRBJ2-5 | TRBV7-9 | CASSDTRMETQYF | TGTGCCAGCAGCGACACTAGGATGGAGACCCAGTACTTC
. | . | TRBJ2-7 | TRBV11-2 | CASSPGPYEQYF | TGTGCCAGCAGCCCCGGCCCCTACGAGCAGTACTTC
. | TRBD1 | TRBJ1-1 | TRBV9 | CASSAGGGQANTEAFF | TGTGCCAGCAGCGCCGGAGGGGGACAGGCCAACACTGAAGCTTTCTTT
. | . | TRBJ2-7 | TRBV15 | CATSSMGISYEQYF | TGTGCCACCAGCAGTATGGGGATCTCCTACGAGCAGTACTTC
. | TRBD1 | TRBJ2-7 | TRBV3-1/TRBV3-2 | CASSQNQGVYEQYF | TGTGCCAGCAGCCAAAACCAGGGGGTTTACGAGCAGTACTTC
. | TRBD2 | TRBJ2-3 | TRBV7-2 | CASSSSGGTDTQYF | TGTGCCAGCAGCTCTAGCGGGGGCACAGATACGCAGTATTTT
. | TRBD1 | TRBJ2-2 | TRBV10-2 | CASRGQPTGELFF | TGCGCCAGCAGGGGACAGCCCACCGGGGAGCTGTTTTTT
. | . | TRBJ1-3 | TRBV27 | CASSPGVSGNTIYF | TGTGCCAGCAGCCCCGGGGTCTCTGGAAACACCATATATTTT
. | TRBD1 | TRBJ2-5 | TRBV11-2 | CASSDPVTGKETQYF | TGTGCCAGCAGCGATCCGGTGACAGGGAAGGAGACCCAGTACTTC
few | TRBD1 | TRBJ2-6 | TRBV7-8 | CASRAQGAVTGANVLTF | TGTGCCAGCAGAGCACAGGGGGCAGTTACCGGGGCCAACGTCCTGACTTTC
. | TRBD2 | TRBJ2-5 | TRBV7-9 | CASSPNLAGVETQYF | TGTGCCAGCAGCCCCAATCTAGCGGGGGTGGAGACCCAGTACTTC
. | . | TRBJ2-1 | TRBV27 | CASSFLRSYNEQFF | TGTGCCAGCAGTTTTTTAAGGTCCTACAATGAGCAGTTCTTC
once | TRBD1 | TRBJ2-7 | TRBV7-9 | CASSGDRGVYEQYF | TGTGCCAGCAGCGGGGACAGGGGGGTCTACGAGCAGTACTTC
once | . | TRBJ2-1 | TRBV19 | CASSAANEQFF | TGTGCCAGTAGTGCAGCCAATGAGCAGTTCTTC
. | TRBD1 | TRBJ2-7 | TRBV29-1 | CSVRSRGQGSYEQYF | TGCAGCGTCCGATCCCGCGGACAGGGAAGCTACGAGCAGTACTTC
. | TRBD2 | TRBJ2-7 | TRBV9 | CASSRGGVSHEQYF | TGTGCCAGCAGTCGCGGGGGGGTATCCCACGAGCAGTACTTC
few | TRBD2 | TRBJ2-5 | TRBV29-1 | CSVDGLAGIQETQYF | TGCAGCGTCGACGGACTAGCGGGAATCCAAGAGACCCAGTACTTC